This passage covers 17 T cell receptor beta chains from one sample sequenced in a study of T cell responses to AZD1222 COVID-19 vaccine. Only in-frame clones appear in the TCRdb table, and some are missing; sequencing was by immunoSEQ multiplex PCR. The sample consists of roughly 180,000 clones, 80% to 95% of them appearing once. Sequences were derived from peripheral blood, sampled 28 days after the second AZD1222 dose. Receptors were obtained from an adult who received the AZD1222 COVID-19 vaccine.

The rearrangement uses TRBV5-8 and TRBJ1-6; possibly TRBD1 for D (5 bases). This CDR3 is 12 amino acids long. Germline V lookup: CDR1 SGHTS, CDR2 YDEGEE. V was clipped by 3 bases and J by 10 bases, with 8 bases between them. CDR3 nucleotide sequence: TGTGCCAGCAGCTCCGGGGGATCACCCCTCCACTTT. As protein: CASSSGGSPLHF. The complete variable domain, with remaining parts taken from reference TRBV5-8 and TRBJ1-6, reads EAGVTQSPTHLIKTRGQQATLRCSPISGHTSVYWYQQALGLGLQFLLWYDEGEERNRGNFPPRFSGRQFPNYSSELNVNALELEDSALYLCASSSGGSPLHFGNGTRLTVT.

This sequence joins TRBV29-1 and TRBJ2-5; 7 bases map to TRBD2. CDR3 length: 15 residues. J gave up 1 base and V 4 bases, and 9 bases lay outside the gene matches. Germline V gene sequence: CDR1 SQVTM, CDR2 ANQGSEA. The CDR3, as DNA: TGCAGCGTTGCCCTCTCGGGGGGATCCCAAGAGACCCAGTACTTC. Translating it yields CSVALSGGSQETQYF.

The gene calls are TRBV28 and TRBJ2-7; 8 bases line up with TRBD2. Trimming removed 7 bases from V and 4 bases from J; junction bases left unmatched: 9. The V gene's germline CDR1 is MDHEN and CDR2 SYDVKM. This CDR3 region has 14 residues. Written as DNA, the CDR3 is TGTGCCAGCAACCCGTCGGGGGGGGATTACGAGCAGTACTTC. This encodes CASNPSGGDYEQYF. Looking up the rest from reference TRBV28 and TRBJ2-7 gives the full variable domain: DVKVTQSSRYLVKRTGEKVFLECVQDMDHENMFWYRQDPGLGLRLIYFSYDVKMKEKGDIPEGYSVSREKKERFSLILESASTNQTSMYLCASNPSGGDYEQYFGPGTRLTVT.

This clone has only a few counts. The gene calls are TRBV5-4 and TRBJ2-2; 8 nucleotides line up with TRBD1. The V segment lost 3 bases and the J segment 7 bases; nucleotides outside the gene matches: 2. The CDR3 is 13 amino acids. Germline assignment: CDR1 SGHNT and CDR2 YYREEE (reference sequence). The CDR3, as DNA: TGTGCCAGCAGCTGGACAGGGATCGGGGAGCTGTTTTTT. This translates into CASSWTGIGELFF.

This chain joins TRBV7-8 and TRBJ2-1; tentatively, D is TRBD2 (6 bases). Germline V gives CDR1 SGHVS, CDR2 FQNEAQ. The CDR3 is made up of 16 amino acids. V lost 5 bases, J lost 4 bases, and 18 bases lay in between. CDR3 nucleotides: TGTGCCAGCAGCCAGAGGAGGGAGGCAGCTTACAATGAGCAGTTCTTC. Its protein product is CASSQRREAAYNEQFF.

This chain connects TRBV6-5 to TRBJ2-5; 7 bases are shared with TRBD2. This CDR3 is 16 amino acids long. V lost 2 bases and J lost 1; bases outside the gene matches: 7. Germline V CDR1 and CDR2: MNHEY, SVGAGI. The CDR3 spells CASSYTLAAFQETQYF. CDR3 nucleotides: TGTGCCAGCAGTTACACTCTAGCGGCGTTCCAAGAGACCCAGTACTTC.

This chain joins TRBV6-5 and TRBJ1-4; no clear D gene. This CDR3 contains 14 residues. Germline CDR1 reads MNHEY; CDR2 reads SVGAGI. V lost 2 bases to trimming and J lost 4 bases, with 8 bases between them. CDR3 protein: CASSYVADNEKLFF. CDR3 DNA sequence: TGTGCCAGCAGTTACGTTGCCGATAATGAAAAACTGTTTTTT.

The V gene is TRBV15, the J gene TRBJ2-3; 11 nucleotides match TRBD1. The CDR3 contains 17 residues. Germline V CDR1 and CDR2: LNHNV, YYDKDF (reference sequence). Trimming at V came to 5 bases and at J to 4 bases, leaving 11 bases not matched to a gene. For the CDR3, the DNA is TGTGCCACCAGCGGCCGGGTTCGGGGACAGGGGGCAGATACGCAGTATTTT. This encodes CATSGRVRGQGADTQYF.

This chain connects TRBV6-2 or TRBV6-3 to TRBJ2-7; D possibly corresponds to TRBD2 (6 bases). V gave up 4 bases and J gave up 5 bases, with 18 bases separating them. The CDR3 consists of 15 residues. Germline CDR1 is MNHEY and CDR2 is SVGEGT. Written as DNA, the CDR3 is TGTGCCAGCAGTTTCGCCGGGACGGGGGAAAACGAGCAGTACTTC. Its translation is CASSFAGTGENEQYF.

This clone is a singleton in its sample. The chain is built from TRBV27 and TRBJ1-1, with a tentative D call TRBD1 (6 bases). Germline CDR1 and CDR2: MNHEY and SMNVEV (reference sequence). Trimming pared 3 bases from V and 2 bases from J, leaving 16 bases between. This CDR3 is 16 amino acids long. The CDR3 here is CASSFFTGHGNTEAFF. The DNA of the CDR3 is TGTGCCAGCAGTTTTTTTACGGGACACGGAAACACTGAAGCTTTCTTT.

This chain links TRBV7-9 with TRBJ1-1; 12 bases map to TRBD1. V gave up 5 bases and J gave up 0 bases; unmatched junction bases: 7. Germline loops: CDR1 SEHNR, CDR2 FQNEAQ (reference sequence). The CDR3 has 17 amino acids. The CDR3 region has the DNA TGTGCCAGCAGCAGACCGGGACAGGGGGCATTGAACACTGAAGCTTTCTTT. The encoded protein is CASSRPGQGALNTEAFF.

J is TRBJ2-7 and V is TRBV27; tentative D call: TRBD1 (6 bases). V lost 4 bases, J lost 7 bases, and 8 bases lay in between. Germline V lookup: CDR1 MNHEY, CDR2 SMNVEV (reference sequence). CDR3 length equals 11 residues. Here the CDR3 reads CASSWGQEQYF. The CDR3 DNA reads TGTGCCAGCAGTTGGGGGCAAGAGCAGTACTTC.

The CDR3 nucleotides are TGTGCCAGTACCCCCGGTGAGGCGGTAAGCACAGATACGCAGTATTTT. Amino acids: CASTPGEAVSTDTQYF. The chain is built from TRBV19 and TRBJ2-3; no clear D. Germline V gives CDR1 LNHDA, CDR2 SQIVND (reference sequence). Trimming removed 7 bases from V and 0 bases from J, with 17 bases in between. The CDR3 runs 16 residues.

The table lists this clone with a few counts. The V gene is TRBV3-1 (or the pseudogene TRBV3-2), the J gene TRBJ1-2; D is ambiguous. The CDR3 is 14 amino acids. Germline V gene data show CDR1 as LGHDT and CDR2 as YNNKEL (reference sequence). Deletions cut 3 bases from V and 4 bases from J, with 12 bases between. The CDR3 DNA reads as TGTGCCAGCAGCCACCGGGCTAGCTCCTATGGCTACACCTTC. Amino acids: CASSHRASSYGYTF.

The gene calls are TRBV7-9 and TRBJ2-5, with 7 bases lining up with TRBD1. Trimming took 2 bases from V and 1 from J; bases not matched to a gene: 4. Germline V gene lookup returns CDR1 SEHNR and CDR2 FQNEAQ (reference sequence). The CDR3 totals 15 residues. Written as DNA, the CDR3 is TGTGCCAGCAGCTTATATGGGGACAGCCAAGAGACCCAGTACTTC. Translated, it gives CASSLYGDSQETQYF. Based on the CDR3 plus reference TRBV7-9 and TRBJ2-5, the full variable domain is DTGVSQNPRHKITKRGQNVTFRCDPISEHNRLYWYRQTLGQGPEFLTYFQNEAQLEKSRLLSDRFSAERPKGSFSTLEIQRTEQGDSAMYLCASSLYGDSQETQYFGPGTRLLVL.

The CDR3 sequence: CASSWVKETQYF. CDR3 sequence (DNA): TGTGCCAGCAGCTGGGTTAAAGAGACCCAGTACTTC. The V and J genes are TRBV11-2 and TRBJ2-5; D unclear. Trimming shortened V by 4 bases and J by 3 bases, and 6 bases separated the two germline ends. There are 12 residues in the CDR3. Germline V gene data show CDR1 as SGHAT and CDR2 as FQNNGV.

J is TRBJ2-7 and V is TRBV19, with TRBD1 matching 8 bases. CDR3 length: 15 residues. V shed 6 bases, J shed 4 bases, and the junction held 11 bases outside the gene matches. Germline CDR1 reads LNHDA; CDR2 reads SQIVND (reference sequence). The CDR3 DNA follows: TGTGCCAGTAGCCTCCCCGGGACAGGCAATTACGAGCAGTACTTC. Protein: CASSLPGTGNYEQYF.